This T cell receptor (beta chain) was documented in a study of cytomegalovirus exposure and HLA in healthy donors. Study overall: Among over 300 genotyped donors, around 82% fell in the Caucasian-associated ancestry cluster. Overall study findings and caveats: Previously analyzed data showed that most TCR beta V segments were productive at a frequency of about 87% or about 30%. Accurate prediction of HLA-A and HLA-B alleles (for most subjects) was reportedly achieved from TCR beta sequences.

Researchers ran the PCR with 60 Vbeta and 13 Jbeta primers. Repertoires were generated with immunoSEQ multiplex PCR, while TCRdb's copy carries only in-frame clones and drops some. The sample lists some 200,000 clones; over 75% were seen once. Remarks on this clone: Antigen unknown.

This receptor was taken from a young man in good health and CMV-seronegative. The sequencing sample was made of PBMCs.

CDR3 amino acids: CASSGTGNTGELFF. The CDR3, as DNA: TGCGCCAGCAGCGGGACAGGGAACACCGGGGAGCTGTTTTTT. The chain recombines TRBV5-1 with TRBJ2-2, with 8 nucleotides matching TRBD1. Germline-derived CDR1 and CDR2 are SGHRS and YFSETQ. The V and J ends lost 4 bases and 1 base, in that order; junction bases with no gene match: 0. The length of the CDR3 is 14 residues.